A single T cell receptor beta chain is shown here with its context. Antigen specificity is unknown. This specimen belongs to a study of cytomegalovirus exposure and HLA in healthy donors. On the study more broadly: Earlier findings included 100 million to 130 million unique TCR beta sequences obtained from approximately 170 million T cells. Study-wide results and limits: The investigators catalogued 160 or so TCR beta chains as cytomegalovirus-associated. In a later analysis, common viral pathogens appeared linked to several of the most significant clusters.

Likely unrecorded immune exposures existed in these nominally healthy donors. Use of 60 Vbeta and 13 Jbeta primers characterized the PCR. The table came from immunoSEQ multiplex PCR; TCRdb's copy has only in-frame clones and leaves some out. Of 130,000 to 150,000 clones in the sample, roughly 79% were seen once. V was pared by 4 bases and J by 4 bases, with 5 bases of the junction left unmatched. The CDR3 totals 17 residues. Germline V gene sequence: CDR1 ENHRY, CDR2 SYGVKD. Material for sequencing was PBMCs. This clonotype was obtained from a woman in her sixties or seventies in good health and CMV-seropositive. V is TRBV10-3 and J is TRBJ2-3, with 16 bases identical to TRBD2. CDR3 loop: CAISAGTSGRGSDTQYF. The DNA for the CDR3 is TGTGCCATCAGTGCCGGGACTAGCGGGAGGGGGTCAGATACGCAGTATTTT.